The text below deals with one T cell receptor beta chain. The source of the sample is a study of blood T cell repertoires in COVID-19. The wider study: The samples span acute and convalescent COVID-19 from the United States, Italy and Spain. In each case, the material was cDNA or gDNA derived from T cells, B-cell-depleted T cells, or PBMCs.

This CDR3 region has 16 residues. The V segment lost 5 bases and the J segment 0 bases; nucleotides outside the gene matches: 2. Germline V gene sequence: CDR1 SGHNT, CDR2 YYREEE (reference sequence). Original methodology: Estimation of nucleated cell counts was performed using reference gene primer amplification. Assay: immunoSEQ multiplex PCR; the TCRdb copy retains only in-frame clones and omits some. V, J and clone size are taken as reported in that table, and D and trimming were inferred from the DNA itself. Among around 180,000 clones listed, 75% to 85% were seen once. The clonotype was recovered from a human donor in a cohort sampled during active COVID-19. Sequencing input: peripheral blood. This chain uses TRBV5-4 with TRBJ2-6, with TRBD1 identical over 10 bases. CDR3: CASRTGGYSGANVLTF. As DNA, the CDR3 is TGTGCCAGCAGGACAGGGGGCTACTCTGGGGCCAACGTCCTGACTTTC. Complete variable domain (other parts from reference TRBV5-4 and TRBJ2-6): ETGVTQSPTHLIKTRGQQVTLRCSSQSGHNTVSWYQQALGQGPQFIFQYYREEENGRGNFPPRFSGLQFPNYSSELNVNALELDDSALYLCASRTGGYSGANVLTFGAGSRLTVL.